This passage covers 8 T cell receptor beta chains from one sample sequenced in a study of blood T cells in healthy people across ages. Next came a second PCR, run for about 6 to 12 cycles, which used a sample-barcoded 5' primer along with a J-beta primer mix. TCRdb independently ran MiXCR on the 5' RACE reads; one entry per CDR3 protein. Counted here are under 800,000 distinct CDR3 sequences, 43% occurring once; the ten biggest clones make up around a fifth. Sequencing used blood. The receptors stem from a woman aged 55-69 years in good health.

This clonotype was recorded a few times. The chain recombines TRBV5-5 with TRBJ2-1; 9 bases line up with TRBD1. With 1 base clipped from V and 7 bases from J, the junction kept 9 bases outside the gene matches. Germline V gene data show CDR1 as SGHKS and CDR2 as YYEKEE (reference sequence). The CDR3 loop spans 16 amino acids. The CDR3: CASSLTDRGGSNEQFF. The CDR3 DNA follows: TGTGCCAGCAGCTTGACGGACAGGGGAGGGAGTAATGAGCAGTTCTTC.

This clonotype was counted between two and nine times. The CDR3 is CASSLQPTGEVGYTF. CDR3 DNA: TGTGCCAGCAGTCTCCAACCCACAGGGGAGGTTGGCTACACCTTC. The genes are TRBV27 and TRBJ1-2; 7 nucleotides line up with TRBD1. Looked up from germline, CDR1 is MNHEY and CDR2 is SMNVEV (reference sequence). The V and J ends lost 5 bases and 7 bases, in that order; junction bases with no gene match: 13. This CDR3 is 15 amino acids long.

In DNA, the CDR3 is TGTGCCACCAGCGAGGACTCTCCTCCTCGGGATACGCAGTATTTT. This sequence encodes CATSEDSPPRDTQYF. The chain joins TRBV24-1 to TRBJ2-3; D may be TRBD2 (5 bases). The CDR3 loop spans 15 amino acids. CDR1 is KGHDR and CDR2 is SFDVKD in the germline V gene. Trimming removed 7 bases from V and 6 bases from J, with 19 bases in between.

There are many counts of this clonotype. This chain links TRBV5-1 with TRBJ2-7; the D is unclear. The V end lost 0 bases, the J end lost 6 bases, and 16 bases lay between the germline ends. CDR1 and CDR2 (germline): SGHRS, YFSETQ. This CDR3 has 15 residues. CDR3 DNA sequence: TGCGCCAGCAGCTTGGGTACGGATGCCCGTTCCGAGCAGTACTTC. Amino acid sequence: CASSLGTDARSEQYF.

V gene TRBV7-9 combines with J gene TRBJ2-3; TRBD2 matches 15 bases. This CDR3 contains 18 residues. Trimming removed 7 bases from V and 4 bases from J; junction bases left unmatched: 12. Germline CDR1 reads SEHNR; CDR2 reads FQNEAQ (reference sequence). DNA of the CDR3: TGTGCCAGCACCCATGGACTAGCGGGAGGGGGAGGCCCAGATACGCAGTATTTT. Protein: CASTHGLAGGGGPDTQYF.

This clonotype came up a few times. This chain joins TRBV20-1 and TRBJ2-5, with D possibly TRBD2 on 6 matching bases. V was pared by 1 base and J by 5 bases, with 8 bases between. Germline V gene data show CDR1 as DFQATT and CDR2 as SNEGSKA (reference sequence). The CDR3 has 12 amino acids. The CDR3 loop is CSARGLGETQYF. In DNA, the CDR3 is TGCAGTGCTAGAGGACTAGGGGAGACCCAGTACTTC.

The V and J genes are TRBV12-3 or TRBV12-4 and TRBJ2-5, with 14 bases lining up with TRBD2. This CDR3 is 16 amino acids long. V lost 7 bases and J lost 5; bases outside the gene matches: 9. CDR3 bases: TGTGCCAGCATCTTGGGACTAGCGGGAGTCAAGGAGACCCAGTACTTC. It is translated as CASILGLAGVKETQYF.

V usage is TRBV6-2 or TRBV6-3 and J usage is TRBJ2-7; D is perhaps TRBD1 (5 bases). The germline V and J ends were trimmed by 4 bases and 7 bases, with 29 bases remaining between them. The germline gives CDR1 MNHEY, CDR2 SVGEGT. The CDR3 spans 18 residues. The CDR3 here is CASSSTASFTSSYNEQYF. The DNA for the CDR3 is TGTGCCAGCAGTTCGACAGCAAGTTTCACCAGCTCCTACAATGAGCAGTACTTC.